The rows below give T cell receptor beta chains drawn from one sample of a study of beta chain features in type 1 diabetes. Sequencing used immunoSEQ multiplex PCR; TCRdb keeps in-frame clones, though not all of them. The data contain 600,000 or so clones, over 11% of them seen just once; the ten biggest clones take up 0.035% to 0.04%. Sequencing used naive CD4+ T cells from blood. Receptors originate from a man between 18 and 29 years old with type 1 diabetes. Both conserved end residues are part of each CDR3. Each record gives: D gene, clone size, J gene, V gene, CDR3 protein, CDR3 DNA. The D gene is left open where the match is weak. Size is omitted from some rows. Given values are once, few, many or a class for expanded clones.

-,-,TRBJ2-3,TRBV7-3,CASSLRAAGSTDTQYF,TGTGCCAGCAGCTTACGGGCAGCCGGCAGTACAGATACGCAGTATTTT
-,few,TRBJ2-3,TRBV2,CASSGTSTDTQYF,TGTGCCAGCTCGGGGACTAGCACAGATACGCAGTATTTT
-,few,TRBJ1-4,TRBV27,CASSGQATNEKLFF,TGTGCCAGCAGTGGACAAGCAACTAATGAAAAACTGTTTTTT
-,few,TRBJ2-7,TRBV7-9,CASSLLGRTRPYEQYF,TGTGCCAGCAGCTTACTGGGACGAACTCGCCCTTACGAGCAGTACTTC
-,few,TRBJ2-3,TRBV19,CASTQFGAPPDTQYF,TGTGCCAGTACCCAATTTGGGGCTCCCCCAGATACGCAGTATTTT
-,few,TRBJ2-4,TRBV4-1,CATSRQNIQYF,TGCGCCACCTCGAGGCAAAACATTCAGTACTTC
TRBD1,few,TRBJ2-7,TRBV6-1,CASTQGGPYEQYF,TGTGCCAGCACCCAAGGGGGCCCCTACGAGCAGTACTTC
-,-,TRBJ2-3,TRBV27,CASTQWGAEADTQYF,TGTGCCAGCACTCAATGGGGGGCAGAAGCAGATACGCAGTATTTT
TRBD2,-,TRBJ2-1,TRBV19,CASSPEPGLAGQSYNEQFF,TGTGCCAGTAGTCCAGAACCGGGACTAGCGGGACAGTCCTACAATGAGCAGTTCTTC
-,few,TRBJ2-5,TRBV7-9,CASSGASETQYF,TGTGCCAGCAGTGGGGCCAGCGAGACCCAGTACTTC
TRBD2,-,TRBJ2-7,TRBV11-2,CASSRGLAGTYEQYF,TGTGCCAGCAGCCGAGGACTAGCAGGAACCTACGAGCAGTACTTC
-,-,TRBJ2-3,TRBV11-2,CASSGWTPEYTQYF,TGTGCCAGCAGCGGGTGGACTCCTGAGTATACGCAGTATTTT
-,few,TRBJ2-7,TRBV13,CASSPWPQTPHEQYF,TGTGCCAGCAGCCCGTGGCCACAAACCCCGCACGAGCAGTACTTC
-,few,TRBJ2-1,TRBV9,CASSEQAGSYNEQFF,TGTGCCAGCAGCGAGCAAGCGGGTTCTTACAATGAGCAGTTCTTC
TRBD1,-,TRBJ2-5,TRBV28,CASSTGGETQYF,TGTGCCAGCAGTACAGGGGGGGAGACCCAGTACTTC
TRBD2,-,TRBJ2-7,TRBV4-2,CASSQVSSGRAQYF,TGTGCCAGCAGCCAAGTTTCCAGCGGGAGGGCGCAGTACTTC
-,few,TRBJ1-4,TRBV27,CASSSTGRGEEKLFF,TGTGCCAGCAGTTCCACGGGCAGGGGAGAGGAAAAACTGTTTTTT
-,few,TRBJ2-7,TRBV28,CASSFRGADQAYEQYF,TGTGCCAGCAGTTTTCGGGGGGCGGACCAGGCCTACGAGCAGTACTTC
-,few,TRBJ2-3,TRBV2,CASQGPSATDTQYF,TGTGCCAGCCAGGGACCGTCCGCCACAGATACGCAGTATTTT
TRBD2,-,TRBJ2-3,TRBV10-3,CAISVRSGGSTDTQYF,TGTGCCATCAGCGTGAGGAGCGGGGGTAGCACAGATACGCAGTATTTT
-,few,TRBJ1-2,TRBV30,CAWTYTYGYTF,TGTGCCTGGACCTACACCTATGGCTACACCTTC
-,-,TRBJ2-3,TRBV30,CAWSVLDTQYF,TGTGCCTGGAGTGTACTAGATACGCAGTATTTT
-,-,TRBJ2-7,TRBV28,CASSFSSAEQYF,TGTGCCAGCAGTTTTTCGTCGGCAGAGCAGTACTTC
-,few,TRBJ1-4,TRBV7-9,CASSLVGEKLFF,TGTGCCAGCAGCCTGGTCGGGGAAAAACTGTTTTTT
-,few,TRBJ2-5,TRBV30,CAWTTNEETQYF,TGTGCCTGGACTACAAATGAAGAGACCCAGTACTTC
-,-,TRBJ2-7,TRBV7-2,CASSESHGIYEQYF,TGTGCCAGCAGCGAATCCCATGGTATCTACGAGCAGTACTTC